The present T cell receptor beta chain was sequenced within a study of regulatory T cells in long-lasting Graves disease. CDR3-region Arm-PCR and iRepertoire HTBI primers produced the TCR beta libraries. One entry per CDR3 protein results from TCRdb running MiXCR on the multiplex PCR reads. The sample comprises about 560,000 distinct CDR3 sequences, around 16% of which are singletons, and around 12% rests with the top ten. This CDR3 spans 16 amino acids. Germline values: CDR1 SNHLY, CDR2 FYNNEI. Deletions cut 5 bases from V and 0 bases from J, with 14 bases between. Findings and caveats of the study: Analysis covered peripheral blood alone, not thyroid tissue.

In this sample, this clonotype turned up many times. The target antigen is unknown. Time point of the sample: newly diagnosed GD, antithyroid drugs for less than 3 months. Extracted RNA from PBMCs served as the source of the TCR library. These same records also appear under a second study, on T cells in Graves' hyperthyroidism and ophthalmopathy. This second report adds: Stability of Graves' hyperthyroidism was defined as absent ophthalmopathy progression within 18 months.

The sequence was obtained from a man aged 18-30 years with Graves disease. The chain links TRBV2 to TRBJ2-1, with D possibly TRBD2 on 5 matching bases. The specimen was peripheral blood mononuclear cells (PBMCs), collected at new diagnosis, from a patient treated with antithyroid drugs. The CDR3 region is CASSRETESSYNEQFF. The CDR3 coding sequence is TGTGCCAGCAGTCGGGAAACTGAAAGCTCCTACAATGAGCAGTTCTTC.